The rows below give T cell receptor beta chains drawn from one sample of a study of cytomegalovirus exposure and HLA in healthy donors. The protocol was immunoSEQ multiplex PCR, while the TCRdb copy is restricted to in-frame clones and leaves out a portion. The sample holds about 200,000 clones, approximately 86% seen once. The sequenced material came from PBMCs. Receptor source: a woman under 40 in good health and CMV-seronegative. CDR3s include the opening cysteine and the closing phenylalanine or tryptophan.

v_gene | CDR3aa
TRBV6-6 | CASSSRGGGEKLFF
TRBV6-6 | CASSPQTGGLFGYTF
TRBV5-1 | CASSLRGGNTEAFF
TRBV6-4 | CASSQDTYNEQFF
TRBV28 | CASREGGPGNQPQHF
TRBV9 | CASSVQGGPINYGYTF
TRBV7-9 | CASSLAGFYGYTF
TRBV15 | CARESGHPNSPLHF
TRBV4-1 | CASSQDLQGYSPLHF
TRBV4-1 | CASSHPGLAGRQFF
TRBV19 | CASSIPMTGGHQPQHF
TRBV27 | CASSSTPSGGPIKYNEQFF
TRBV28 | CASSPGQGAGQPQHF
TRBV4-1 | CASSQRTSGGAVPGELFF
TRBV9 | CASSPGDPYEQYF
TRBV9 | CASSVAFSLVETQYF
TRBV6-6 | CASSSVPVMNTEAFF
TRBV27 | CASSLGQPQHF
TRBV6-1 | CASGDRGAKTQYF
TRBV11-2 | CASSPGQPLANYGYTF
TRBV6-5 | CASSNTGVGEKLFF
TRBV7-7 | CASSPADDSYNEQFF
TRBV7-8 | CASSLVPGQGTGELFF
TRBV4-2 | CASSPRDLTGTGELFF
TRBV19 | CASSMHRGQGTGELFF
TRBV4-1 | CASSSGQGADTEAFF
TRBV10-2 | CASSQGYGELFF
TRBV6-6 | CASSYSPTIGYGYTF
TRBV5-1 | CASSLATGKVRSTEAFF
TRBV5-1 | CASSLDGRSGMGETQYF
TRBV7-9 | CASSFNRVSGNTIYF